This entry lists 5 T cell receptor beta chains sequenced from one sample in a study of blood T cell repertoires in COVID-19. Produced via immunoSEQ multiplex PCR; TCRdb's table is partial and in-frame only. The sample holds roughly 77,000 clones, approximately 85% seen once. The sample comprised peripheral blood. These receptors originate from a human donor in a cohort sampled during active COVID-19.

The V and J genes are TRBV9 and TRBJ2-1, with D possibly matching TRBD2 (5 bases). The CDR3 has 15 residues. V shed 0 bases and J shed 9 bases, with 16 bases lying between them. Germline CDR1 is SGDLS and CDR2 is YYNGEE. The CDR3 reads CASSVELPSWGEQFF. For the CDR3, the DNA is TGTGCCAGCAGCGTAGAGCTTCCTAGCTGGGGTGAGCAGTTCTTC.

This clone is a singleton in its sample. The rearrangement links TRBV6-1 to TRBJ2-5; possibly TRBD2 for D (7 bases). The CDR3 runs 14 residues. Germline V lookup: CDR1 MNHNS, CDR2 SASEGT. V was shortened by 2 bases and J by 5 bases, with 12 bases between the two germline ends. The CDR3 reads CASSESGGLETQYF. CDR3 DNA: TGTGCCAGCAGTGAATCGGGGGGCTTGGAGACCCAGTACTTC.

The rearrangement uses TRBV5-1 and TRBJ2-3, with 7 bases lining up with TRBD2. The J segment lost 4 bases and the V segment lost 0 bases, leaving 2 bases of the junction unmatched. The CDR3 loop spans 14 amino acids. Germline V CDR1 and CDR2: SGHRS, YFSETQ. In DNA, the CDR3 is TGCGCCAGCAGCTTGGGCACTAGCGCAGATACGCAGTATTTT. Translated, it gives CASSLGTSADTQYF. Drawing the rest from reference TRBV5-1 and TRBJ2-3, the complete variable domain is KAGVTQTPRYLIKTRGQQVTLSCSPISGHRSVSWYQQTPGQGLQFLFEYFSETQRNKGNFPGRFSGRQFSNSRSEMNVSTLELGDSALYLCASSLGTSADTQYFGPGTRLTVL.

With respect to this clone: The identical CDR3 is also encoded by other nucleotide sequences in the sample. Here the CDR3 DNA reads TGCGCCAGCTCCACAGGGAACACTGAAGCTTTCTTT. Translated: CASSTGNTEAFF. The chain recombines TRBV5-1 with TRBJ1-1; a weak D match, TRBD1 (5 bases). The V gene's germline CDR1 is SGHRS and CDR2 YFSETQ. V shed 7 bases and J shed 1 base, with 8 bases lying between them. The CDR3 runs to 12 residues.

The chain has TRBV11-2 and TRBJ2-1, with 9 nucleotides matching TRBD2. The V and J ends lost 5 bases and 5 bases, in that order; junction bases with no gene match: 7. CDR1 is SGHAT, CDR2 FQNNGV, per germline. CDR3 size: 15 residues. The CDR3 spells CASSVRTSVNNEQFF. CDR3 nucleotides: TGTGCCAGCAGCGTCCGGACTAGCGTTAACAATGAGCAGTTCTTC.